The next 24 T cell receptor beta chains were all read from a single sample in a study of blood T cell repertoires in COVID-19 (dated by TCRdb to 2020 to 2022). The library was obtained by the immunoSEQ multiplex PCR assay. TCRdb re-hosts the immuneACCESS table, in-frame sequences only. Its copies lack some clones; in the studies checked, an unresolved V gene accounts for under half of them, and the cause for the rest is not known. Recorded for this sample are approximately 89,000 clones; more than 60% of them occurred a single time. The ten most abundant clones make up roughly a quarter of the sample. Material: peripheral blood. Receptors were obtained from a man aged 65 to 79 with acute or convalescent COVID-19.

The chain has TRBV11-3 and TRBJ2-7; weak D call: TRBD2 (6 bases). Trimming removed 5 bases from V and 6 bases from J, with 23 bases in between. The CDR3 runs to 16 residues. CDR1 SGHNT and CDR2 YENEEA come from the germline V gene. Written as DNA, the CDR3 is TGTGCCAGCAGCCCATCCCTAGCGCCCTGGAGCTCCGAGCAGTACTTC. Amino acid sequence: CASSPSLAPWSSEQYF. The whole variable domain, remainder taken from reference TRBV11-3 and TRBJ2-7, is EAGVVQSPRYKIIEKKQPVAFWCNPISGHNTLYWYLQNLGQGPELLIRYENEEAVDDSQLPKDRFSAERLKGVDSTLKIQPAELGDSAVYLCASSPSLAPWSSEQYFGPGTRLTVT.

The chain links TRBV7-6 to TRBJ2-3; D not certain. V was cut by 1 base and J by 4 bases, with 12 bases left in between. This CDR3 is built from 15 residues. Per the germline V gene, CDR1 is SGHVS and CDR2 is FNYEAQ. The CDR3 coding sequence is TGTGCCAGCAGCTTAGTCTCCAGGCCCCCAGATACGCAGTATTTT. It codes for CASSLVSRPPDTQYF.

This CDR3 reads CASSVGTQGTALNSPLHF. The CDR3 DNA is TGTGCCAGCAGCGTAGGAACCCAAGGGACAGCCCTTAATTCACCCCTCCACTTT. The chain links TRBV9 to TRBJ1-6, with 7 bases that match TRBD1. The CDR3 contains 18 residues. Looked up from germline, CDR1 is SGDLS and CDR2 is YYNGEE. The V segment lost 0 bases and the J segment 6 bases; nucleotides outside the gene matches: 12.

The chain has TRBV21-1 and TRBJ2-1; the DNA was not compared with TRBD2, the D call given in the table. TRBV21-1 is reported as a pseudogene. The CDR3 is 16 residues long. The CDR3 DNA follows: TGTGCCAGCAGCGGCCGGACTAGCGGGAGGGCCAATGAGCAGTTCTTC. Translated: CASSGRTSGRANEQFF.

This clone was observed a single time. The chain recombines TRBV28 with TRBJ1-2; 7 bases map to TRBD1. The trim removed 6 bases at V and 2 bases at J, leaving 6 bases unmatched. Per the germline V gene, CDR1 is MDHEN and CDR2 is SYDVKM. This CDR3 comprises 14 residues. The DNA of the CDR3 is TGTGCCAGCAGCCTAACGGACAGGAACTATGGCTACACCTTC. Translated: CASSLTDRNYGYTF.

This chain joins TRBV3-1 (or the pseudogene TRBV3-2) and TRBJ2-1, with 9 bases identical to TRBD2. From germline, CDR1 is LGHDT and CDR2 YNNKEL (reference sequence). This CDR3 is built from 14 residues. V lost 10 bases and J lost 4; bases outside the gene matches: 8. The CDR3 loop reads CATRAGGVYNEQFF. CDR3 DNA sequence: TGTGCCACGAGGGCGGGAGGGGTATACAATGAGCAGTTCTTC.

V gene TRBV19 combines with J gene TRBJ2-6; 8 nucleotides match TRBD1. The germline CDR1 and CDR2 sequences are LNHDA and SQIVND (reference sequence). The J segment lost 0 bases and the V segment lost 1 base, leaving 5 bases of the junction unmatched. This CDR3 is 18 amino acids long. The CDR3 sequence is CASSIGDRGVSGANVLTF. DNA for the CDR3: TGTGCCAGTAGTATAGGCGACAGGGGAGTCTCTGGGGCCAACGTCCTGACTTTC.

DNA of the CDR3: TGTGCCAGCAGCTTACGCCCGGCTAGCGGAGAGTACGAGCAGTACTTC. Amino acids: CASSLRPASGEYEQYF. The rearrangement joins TRBV7-6 to TRBJ2-7, with 7 nucleotides matching TRBD2. Trimming took 2 bases from V and 4 from J; bases not matched to a gene: 11. The germline CDR1 and CDR2 sequences are SGHVS and FNYEAQ. There are 16 residues in the CDR3. Together with reference TRBV7-6 and TRBJ2-7, the CDR3 gives the full variable domain: GAGVSQSPRYKVTKRGQDVALRCDPISGHVSLYWYRQALGQGPEFLTYFNYEAQQDKSGLPNDRFSAERPEGSISTLTIQRTEQRDSAMYRCASSLRPASGEYEQYFGPGTRLTVT.

V is TRBV6-2 or TRBV6-3 and J is TRBJ2-1; TRBD2 agrees at 13 bases. CDR1 is MNHEY and CDR2 is SVGEGT in the germline V gene. The CDR3 is made up of 17 amino acids. V lost 5 bases, J lost 4 bases, and 8 bases stayed unmatched. The CDR3 DNA reads TGTGCCAGCAGTCTGGGACTAGCGGGACCACAATACAATGAGCAGTTCTTC. As protein: CASSLGLAGPQYNEQFF.

This clone occurred a few times. This chain joins TRBV30 and TRBJ2-7, with a weak D call TRBD2 (6 bases). Germline CDR1 is GTSNPN and CDR2 is SVGIG (reference sequence). The CDR3 runs to 14 residues. V was shortened by 5 bases and J by 0 bases, with 14 bases between the two germline ends. CDR3 in amino acids: CAWDGRTGSYEQYF. CDR3 DNA: TGTGCCTGGGATGGGAGGACGGGCTCCTACGAGCAGTACTTC.

This chain's CDR3 is CASSYSTGITDTQYF. CDR3 sequence (DNA): TGTGCCAGCAGTTACTCGACCGGGATCACAGATACGCAGTATTTT. V usage is TRBV6-5 and J usage is TRBJ2-3; perhaps TRBD2 as D (5 bases). Germline CDR1 MNHEY, CDR2 SVGAGI. This CDR3 is built from 15 residues. Trimming cost V 0 bases and J 2 bases, with 9 bases left between them.

Note on this clone: One end of the junction varies from germline; a read error may be responsible. CDR3 sequence reads: CASSLFPPGLAYTGELFF. In DNA form, the CDR3 reads TGTGCTAGCAGCTTATTCCCCCCGGGACTAGCCTATACCGGGGAGCTGTTTTTT. This sequence joins TRBV7-7 and TRBJ2-2; 9 positions agree with TRBD2. Germline CDR1 is SSHAT and CDR2 is FNYEAQ (reference sequence). The CDR3 contains 18 residues.

The V call is TRBV10-3, the J call TRBJ2-3; 7 bases fit TRBD1. The trim removed 0 bases at V and 14 bases at J, leaving 5 bases unmatched. There are 12 residues in the CDR3. CDR1 and CDR2 (germline): ENHRY, SYGVKD. This CDR3 reads CAISESEDRLYF. The CDR3, as DNA: TGTGCCATCAGTGAGTCCGAGGACAGGCTGTATTTT.

This chain joins TRBV14 and TRBJ2-6, with 7 bases fitting TRBD1. Unmatched junction bases numbered 12, after V lost 1 base and J lost 0 bases. The CDR3 covers 20 residues. Germline CDR1 reads SGHDN; CDR2 reads FVKESK. The CDR3 DNA reads TGTGCCAGCAGCCAAGTAAAGGGTGACAGGGCTCGCTCTGGGGCCAACGTCCTGACTTTC. Protein product: CASSQVKGDRARSGANVLTF.

Here the CDR3 DNA reads TGTGCCACCAGTGATCCCAGGGGCGGAAAACTGTTTTTT. Its translation is CATSDPRGGKLFF. The gene calls are TRBV24-1 and TRBJ1-4; tentative D call: TRBD1 (6 bases). V was cut by 3 bases and J by 10 bases, with 11 bases left in between. This CDR3 has 13 amino acids. The germline V gene encodes CDR1 KGHDR and CDR2 SFDVKD.

The V call is TRBV4-1, the J call TRBJ2-1; D gene ambiguous. V was pared by 5 bases and J by 1 base, with 9 bases between. CDR1 and CDR2 (germline): MGHRA, YSYEKL. The CDR3 spans 14 residues. CDR3 in amino acids: CASSDGWSYNEQFF. The DNA for the CDR3 is TGCGCCAGCAGCGACGGGTGGTCCTACAATGAGCAGTTCTTC.

This chain connects TRBV3-1 (or the pseudogene TRBV3-2) to TRBJ2-3; TRBD1 matches at 9 bases. Germline V CDR1 and CDR2: LGHDT, YNNKEL (reference sequence). J lost 1 base, V lost 4 bases, and 9 bases had no gene match. The CDR3 extends over 17 amino acids. CDR3 in amino acids: CASSLGWGDRGTDTQYF. The CDR3 DNA reads TGTGCCAGCAGCCTAGGATGGGGGGACAGGGGCACAGATACGCAGTATTTT.

The rearrangement links TRBV5-1 to TRBJ2-1, with 10 bases that match TRBD1. The trim removed 3 bases at V and 5 bases at J, leaving 5 bases unmatched. Germline lookup yields CDR1 SGHRS and CDR2 YFSETQ. This CDR3 comprises 15 residues. The DNA of the CDR3 is TGCGCCAGCAGCTCGGTGGGACAGGGGAACAATGAGCAGTTCTTC. Translated: CASSSVGQGNNEQFF.

J is TRBJ2-3 and V is TRBV11-3; 10 positions match TRBD2. With 0 bases clipped from V and 1 base from J, the junction kept 1 base outside the gene matches. The CDR3 is made up of 16 amino acids. The germline V gene encodes CDR1 SGHNT and CDR2 YENEEA. The CDR3 protein is CASSLDTSGGTDTQYF. DNA for the CDR3: TGTGCCAGCAGCTTAGATACTAGCGGGGGCACAGATACGCAGTATTTT.

The rearrangement joins TRBV28 to TRBJ2-6; D is perhaps TRBD2 (6 bases). V was clipped by 3 bases and J by 2 bases, with 8 bases between them. Germline loops: CDR1 MDHEN, CDR2 SYDVKM. The CDR3 has 15 residues. The CDR3 region has the DNA TGTGCCAGCAGTTTCGGGGGAACTGGGGCCAACGTCCTGACTTTC. Residues: CASSFGGTGANVLTF.

This clone was seen at least ten times. CDR3 in amino acids: CASSLNPAGGYTEAFF. CDR3 DNA: TGTGCCAGCAGTTTGAATCCCGCAGGGGGTTACACTGAAGCTTTCTTT. The chain links TRBV27 to TRBJ1-1, with 7 bases that match TRBD1. This CDR3 has 16 residues. After removal of 3 bases from V and 3 bases from J, the junction contained 10 bases not matched to a gene. Germline CDR1 MNHEY, CDR2 SMNVEV (reference sequence).

The J gene is TRBJ2-4, the V gene TRBV28; D might be TRBD2 (5 bases). Germline CDR1 and CDR2: MDHEN and SYDVKM. V was clipped by 6 bases and J by 3 bases, with 12 bases between them. The CDR3 contains 14 residues. The CDR3 bases are TGTGCCAGCAGCCGGACTCGGGGCAAAAACATTCAGTACTTC. It is translated as CASSRTRGKNIQYF.

CDR3 bases: TGTGCCAGCAGTCCGCCGGACAGTTCCTACGAGCAGTACTTC. This gives the protein CASSPPDSSYEQYF. This chain links TRBV28 with TRBJ2-7; the D gene is possibly TRBD1 (6 bases). V was trimmed by 5 bases and J by 1 base, leaving 12 bases between them. Germline V gene sequence: CDR1 MDHEN, CDR2 SYDVKM. The CDR3 runs to 14 residues.

The gene calls are TRBV10-3 and TRBJ2-3, with 9 bases fitting TRBD2. J gave up 4 bases and V 4 bases, and 9 bases lay outside the gene matches. The CDR3 loop spans 16 amino acids. Germline-derived CDR1 and CDR2 are ENHRY and SYGVKD. CDR3 coding DNA: TGTGCCATCAGTGTGGGGGTAGCGGGAGTTGCAGATACGCAGTATTTT. Translating it yields CAISVGVAGVADTQYF.